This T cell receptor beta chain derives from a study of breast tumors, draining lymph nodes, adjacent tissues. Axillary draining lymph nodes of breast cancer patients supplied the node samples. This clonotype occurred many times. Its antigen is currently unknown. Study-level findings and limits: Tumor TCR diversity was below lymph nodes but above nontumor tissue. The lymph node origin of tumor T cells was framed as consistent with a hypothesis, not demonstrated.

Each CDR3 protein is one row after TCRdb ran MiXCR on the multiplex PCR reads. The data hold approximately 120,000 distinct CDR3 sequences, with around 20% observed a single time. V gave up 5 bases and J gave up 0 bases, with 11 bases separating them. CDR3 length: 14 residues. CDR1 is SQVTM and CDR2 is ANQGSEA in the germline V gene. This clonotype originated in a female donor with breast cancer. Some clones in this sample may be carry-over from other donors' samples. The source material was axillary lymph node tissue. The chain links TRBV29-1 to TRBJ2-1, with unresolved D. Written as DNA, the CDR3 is TGCAGCGTTAAGAGCTCCTCCTCCTACAATGAGCAGTTCTTC. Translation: CSVKSSSSYNEQFF.